Shown below are 9 T cell receptor beta chains from a single sample sequenced in a study of Ad26.COV2.S vaccination and SARS-CoV-2 variants. Method: immunoSEQ multiplex PCR; TCRdb's copy keeps in-frame clones and lacks some. The sample lists hundreds of thousands of clones, about 90% occurring once. The sample's treatment: about 20 received Ad26.COV2.S at low or high dose, single or two shots; about five received placebo; per-sample allocation not given. Sampling took place 63 days after the first vaccine or placebo injection. Sequenced here: peripheral blood, sampled in a trial of Ad26.COV2.S vaccine versus placebo. The receptors were sampled from a person between 18 and 65 years old who received the Ad26.COV2.S COVID-19 vaccine or a placebo.

This chain uses TRBV6-5 with TRBJ2-7; D might be TRBD1 (6 bases). Trimming cost V 4 bases and J 3 bases, with 7 bases left between them. CDR3 length equals 12 residues. Germline-derived CDR1 and CDR2 are MNHEY and SVGAGI. The DNA for the CDR3 is TGTGCCAGCAGTTCGGACAGCTACGAGCAGTACTTC. Translating gives CASSSDSYEQYF.

V is TRBV5-1 and J is TRBJ2-5; no reliable D call. CDR1 is SGHRS, CDR2 YFSETQ, per germline. The CDR3 contains 13 residues. The ends were cut back, 3 bases at V and 5 bases at J, with 11 bases in the middle. DNA for the CDR3: TGCGCCAGCAGCTCGGACCCGCGGGAGACCCAGTACTTC. It is translated as CASSSDPRETQYF.

The chain recombines TRBV9 with TRBJ2-2, with 8 bases lining up with TRBD1. This CDR3 is 15 amino acids long. CDR1 is SGDLS, CDR2 YYNGEE, per germline. J gave up 1 base and V 5 bases, and 4 bases lay outside the gene matches. The CDR3 protein is CASRLGTGNTGELFF. The DNA for the CDR3 is TGTGCCAGCAGACTCGGGACAGGGAACACCGGGGAGCTGTTTTTT.

The J gene is TRBJ1-2, the V gene TRBV29-1; unclear D gene. The CDR3 has 12 residues. CDR1 and CDR2 from the germline V gene are SQVTM and ANQGSEA. The germline V and J ends were trimmed by 6 bases and 3 bases, with 11 bases remaining between them. The CDR3 sequence is CSVDRLDYGYTF. DNA for the CDR3: TGCAGCGTGGACCGTCTAGACTATGGCTACACCTTC.

To note about this clone: Other DNA sequences in the same sample also yield this CDR3. The gene calls are TRBV7-8 and TRBJ2-7; 7 positions agree with TRBD1. Trimming took 2 bases from V and 2 from J; bases not matched to a gene: 3. This CDR3 contains 14 residues. CDR1 and CDR2 from the germline V gene are SGHVS and FQNEAQ. The CDR3: CASSLRQGAYEQYF. The CDR3 DNA reads TGTGCCAGCAGCTTAAGACAGGGTGCCTACGAGCAGTACTTC.

This sequence joins TRBV19 and TRBJ2-7; D not resolved. This CDR3 contains 13 residues. Trimming took off 0 bases at V and 9 bases at J, with 12 bases between the two ends. Looked up from germline, CDR1 is LNHDA and CDR2 is SQIVND (reference sequence). CDR3 nucleotides: TGTGCCAGTAGTATAGATCCGGGTAATGCGCAGTACTTC. This sequence encodes CASSIDPGNAQYF.

V and J are TRBV6-1 and TRBJ1-5; D call uncertain. There are 17 residues in the CDR3. V lost 3 bases to trimming and J lost 0 bases, with 15 bases between them. CDR1 and CDR2 (germline): MNHNS, SASEGT. CDR3 in DNA: TGTGCCAGCAGTGAGATACTGGTCCATTATAGCAATCAGCCCCAGCATTTT. This gives the protein CASSEILVHYSNQPQHF.

V is TRBV10-3 and J is TRBJ1-1, with a tentative D call TRBD1 (6 bases). V was trimmed by 0 bases and J by 1 base, leaving 12 bases between them. This CDR3 has 16 amino acids. Per the germline V gene, CDR1 is ENHRY and CDR2 is SYGVKD. The CDR3 spells CAISESRGVANTEAFF. In DNA, the CDR3 is TGTGCCATCAGTGAGTCAAGGGGGGTGGCGAACACTGAAGCTTTCTTT.

This sequence joins TRBV4-2 and TRBJ2-3; TRBD2 matches at 10 bases. J gave up 6 bases and V 5 bases, and 17 bases lay outside the gene matches. There are 18 residues in the CDR3. Germline CDR1 and CDR2: LGHNA and YNFKEQ. The CDR3 region is CASSSGSSSGSPADTQYF. The CDR3 bases are TGTGCCAGCAGCTCCGGGTCTTCTAGCGGGAGCCCGGCGGATACGCAGTATTTT.